One TCR beta chain is described in this entry. This sample was taken from a study of blood T cell repertoires in COVID-19. The data were produced by immunoSEQ multiplex PCR, yet TCRdb's version contains in-frame clones alone and is incomplete. The sample includes roughly 70,000 clones, 70% to 75% of them seen just once. Germline-derived CDR1 and CDR2 are KGHSH and LQKENI. The CDR3 runs 16 residues. The V segment lost 3 bases and the J segment 3 bases; nucleotides outside the gene matches: 9. The gene calls are TRBV18 and TRBJ1-2; 8 bases align to TRBD1. The receptor's source is a man in his sixties or seventies with acute or convalescent COVID-19. The sample was peripheral blood. The CDR3 is CASSPTGASRDYGYTF. CDR3 sequence (DNA): TGTGCCAGCTCACCGACAGGGGCCAGTAGGGACTATGGCTACACCTTC.